This TCR beta chain was sequenced during a study of shared clonotypes between healthy human individuals. Study-wide results and limits: Naive CD4 clonotype sharing across a handful of donors was 4.5% to 6%. Clonotype sharing levels among donors were expected to vary with sequencing depth. Owing to a small donor count, the genetic and exposure-history diversity represented was limited.

Authors' processing steps: ImmunoSEQ sequences covered only the junction and lacked quality scores; filtering therefore differed. Assay used: immunoSEQ multiplex PCR; TCRdb lists only in-frame clones, some missing. The DNA gave D and trimming, while V, J and clone size come from that table. The sample carries millions of clones, 85% to 95% recorded once. Naive CD8 isolation took CD45RO-negative cells positively selected for CCR7 and excluded terminally differentiated effector memory CD45RA+ cells. Concerning this clone itself: Its antigen remains unidentified.

CDR3 length: 10 amino acids. This chain links TRBV21-1 with TRBJ2-3. TRBV21-1 is reported as a pseudogene. The sample comprised naive CD8+ T cells from PBMCs. The receptor comes from a young man in good health. Some clones in this sample may be carry-over from other donors' samples. CDR3 nucleotides: TGTGCCAGCAGTCCCCATACGCAGTATTTT. This encodes CASSPHTQYF.